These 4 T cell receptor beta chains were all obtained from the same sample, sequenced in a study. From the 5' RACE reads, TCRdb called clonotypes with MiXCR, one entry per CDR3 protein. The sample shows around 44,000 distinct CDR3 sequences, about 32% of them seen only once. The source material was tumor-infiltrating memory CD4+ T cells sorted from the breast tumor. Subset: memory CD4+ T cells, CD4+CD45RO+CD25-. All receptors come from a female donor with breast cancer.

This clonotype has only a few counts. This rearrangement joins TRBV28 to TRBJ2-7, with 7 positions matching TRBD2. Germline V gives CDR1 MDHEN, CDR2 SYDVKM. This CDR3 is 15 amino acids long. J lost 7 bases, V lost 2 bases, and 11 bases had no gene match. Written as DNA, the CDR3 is TGTGCCAGCAGTTTAAAATCAGGCGGGAGCGGGGAGCAGTACTTC. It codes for CASSLKSGGSGEQYF.

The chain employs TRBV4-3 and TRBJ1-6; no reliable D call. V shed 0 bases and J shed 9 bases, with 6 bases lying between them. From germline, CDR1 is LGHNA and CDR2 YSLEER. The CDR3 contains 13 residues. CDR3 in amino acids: CASSQDRGSPLHF. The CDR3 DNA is TGCGCCAGCAGCCAAGATCGCGGTTCACCCCTCCACTTT.

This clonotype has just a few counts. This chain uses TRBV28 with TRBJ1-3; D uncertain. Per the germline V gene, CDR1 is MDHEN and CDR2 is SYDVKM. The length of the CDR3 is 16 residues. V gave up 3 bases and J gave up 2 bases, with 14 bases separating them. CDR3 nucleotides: TGTGCCAGCAGTTTCGGCGGCTCCTCCGCTGGAAACACCATATATTTT. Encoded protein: CASSFGGSSAGNTIYF.

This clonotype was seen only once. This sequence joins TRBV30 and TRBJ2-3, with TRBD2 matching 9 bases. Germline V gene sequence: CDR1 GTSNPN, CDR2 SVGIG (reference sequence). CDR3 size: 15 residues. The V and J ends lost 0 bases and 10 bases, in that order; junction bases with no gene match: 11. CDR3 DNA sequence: TGTGCCTGGAGTGTCGGTAGCGGGAGCACAGACCCGCAGTATTTT. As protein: CAWSVGSGSTDPQYF.